This TCR beta chain comes out of a study of beta chain features in type 1 diabetes. Study results and limitations: TCRB repertoires of naive, central memory and Treg cells appeared more similar among patients than among healthy donors. TCRB CDR3 length was moderately but significantly reduced in all four CD4+ subsets of Type 1 diabetes patients. cDNA-based reads could over-represent cells with high TCR expression.

Regarding this clone: Antigen: not known. Other DNA sequences in this specimen translate into the identical CDR3.

V was shortened by 4 bases and J by 3 bases, with 8 bases between the two germline ends. CDR1 and CDR2 (germline): SGHRS, YFSETQ. The CDR3 sequence is 13 residues long. Expressed TCRB transcripts got sequenced, as all isolated RNA was reverse transcribed. Assay: immunoSEQ multiplex PCR; the TCRdb copy retains only in-frame clones and omits some. The sample holds a few hundred thousand clones, roughly an eighth seen once. Once sorted, every population was more than 95% pure. The sequence derives from a woman aged 18 to 35 with type 1 diabetes. Sequencing was carried out using naive CD4+ T cells from blood. The chain recombines TRBV5-1 with TRBJ1-5; no clear D gene. CDR3 sequence: CASSPGSNQPQHF. CDR3 DNA sequence: TGCGCCAGCAGCCCGGGGTCCAATCAGCCCCAGCATTTT.